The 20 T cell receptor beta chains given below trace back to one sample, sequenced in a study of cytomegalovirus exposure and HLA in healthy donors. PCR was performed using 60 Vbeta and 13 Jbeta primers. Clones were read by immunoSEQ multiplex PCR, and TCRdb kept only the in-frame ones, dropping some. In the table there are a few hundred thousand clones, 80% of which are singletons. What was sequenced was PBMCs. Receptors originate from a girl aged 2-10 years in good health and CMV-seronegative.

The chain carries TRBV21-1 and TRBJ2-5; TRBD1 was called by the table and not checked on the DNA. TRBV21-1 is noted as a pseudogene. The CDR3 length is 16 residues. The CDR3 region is CASSPQAGQGQETQYF. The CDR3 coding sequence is TGTGCCAGCAGCCCCCAAGCTGGACAGGGACAAGAGACCCAGTACTTC.

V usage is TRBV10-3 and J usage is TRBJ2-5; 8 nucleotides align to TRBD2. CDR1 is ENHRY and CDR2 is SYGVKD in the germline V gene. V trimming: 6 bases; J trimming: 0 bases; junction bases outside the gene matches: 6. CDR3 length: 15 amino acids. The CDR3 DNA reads TGTGCCATCAGCTACACGGGGGGGGACCAAGAGACCCAGTACTTC. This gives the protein CAISYTGGDQETQYF.

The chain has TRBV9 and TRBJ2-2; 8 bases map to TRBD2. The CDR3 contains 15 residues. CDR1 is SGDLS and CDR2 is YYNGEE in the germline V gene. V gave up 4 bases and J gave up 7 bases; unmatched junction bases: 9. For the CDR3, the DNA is TGTGCCAGCAGCCCAACACTAGCGGTGGTCGGGGAGCTGTTTTTT. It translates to CASSPTLAVVGELFF.

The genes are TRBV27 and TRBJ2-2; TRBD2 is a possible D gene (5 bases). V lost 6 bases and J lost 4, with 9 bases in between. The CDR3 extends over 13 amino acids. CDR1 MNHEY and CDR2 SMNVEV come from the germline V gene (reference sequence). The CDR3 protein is CASSRTGTGELFF. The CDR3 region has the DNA TGTGCCAGCAGCCGGACTGGCACCGGGGAGCTGTTTTTT.

The CDR3 nucleotides are TGTGCCAGCAGTTTTCGGGCTAGCGGGGGGGCTATTGAGCAGTTCTTC. Translated: CASSFRASGGAIEQFF. The chain combines TRBV28 with TRBJ2-1, with 12 bases that match TRBD2. Per germline, CDR1 MDHEN and CDR2 SYDVKM. The CDR3 loop spans 16 amino acids. V trimming: 3 bases; J trimming: 9 bases; junction bases outside the gene matches: 9.

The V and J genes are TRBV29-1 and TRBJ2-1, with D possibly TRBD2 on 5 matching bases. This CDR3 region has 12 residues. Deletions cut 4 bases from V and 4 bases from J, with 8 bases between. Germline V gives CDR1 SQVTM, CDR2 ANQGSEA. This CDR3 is CSVVGLYNEQFF. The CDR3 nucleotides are TGCAGCGTTGTCGGACTGTACAATGAGCAGTTCTTC.

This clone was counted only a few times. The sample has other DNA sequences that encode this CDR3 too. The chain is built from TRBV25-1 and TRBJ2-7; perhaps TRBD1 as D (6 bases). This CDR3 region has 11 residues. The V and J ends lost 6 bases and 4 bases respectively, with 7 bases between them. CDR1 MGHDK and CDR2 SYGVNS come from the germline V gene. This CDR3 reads CASRDSYEQYF. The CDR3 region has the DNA TGTGCCAGCAGGGACAGTTACGAGCAGTACTTC.

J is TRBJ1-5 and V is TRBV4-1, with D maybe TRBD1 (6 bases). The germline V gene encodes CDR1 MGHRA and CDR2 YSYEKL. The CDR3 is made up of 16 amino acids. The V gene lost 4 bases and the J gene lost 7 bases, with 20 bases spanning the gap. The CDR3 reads CASSPHLADSIQPQHF. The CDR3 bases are TGCGCCAGCAGCCCTCACCTGGCGGACAGTATCCAGCCCCAGCATTTT.

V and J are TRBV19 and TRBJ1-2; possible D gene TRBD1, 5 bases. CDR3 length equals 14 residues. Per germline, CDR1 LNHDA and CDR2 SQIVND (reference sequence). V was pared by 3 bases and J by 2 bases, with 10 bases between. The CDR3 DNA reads TGTGCCAGTAGTATTGGGGCCAACAACTATGGCTACACCTTC. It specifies CASSIGANNYGYTF.

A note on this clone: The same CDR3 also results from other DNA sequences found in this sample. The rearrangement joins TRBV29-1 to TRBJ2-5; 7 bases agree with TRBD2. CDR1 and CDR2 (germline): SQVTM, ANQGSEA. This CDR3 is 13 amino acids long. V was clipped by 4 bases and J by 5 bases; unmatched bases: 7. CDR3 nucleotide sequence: TGCAGCGTTGGGGGGGGACCTGGGGAGACCCAGTACTTC. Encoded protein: CSVGGGPGETQYF.

CDR3 DNA: TGTGCCAGCAGTTTGCGCGGGGCCCTTTTTTCACCCCTCCACTTT. It is translated as CASSLRGALFSPLHF. The chain links TRBV28 to TRBJ1-6, with D possibly being TRBD1 (5 bases). The V and J ends lost 3 bases and 9 bases respectively, with 15 bases between them. This CDR3 spans 15 amino acids. The germline gives CDR1 MDHEN, CDR2 SYDVKM.

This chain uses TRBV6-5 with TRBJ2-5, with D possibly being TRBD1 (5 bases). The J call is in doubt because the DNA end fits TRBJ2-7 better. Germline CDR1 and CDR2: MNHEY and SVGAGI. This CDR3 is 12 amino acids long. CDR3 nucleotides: TGTGCCAGCAGTTACGCAGGGATCGAGCAGTACTTC. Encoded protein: CASSYAGIEQYF.

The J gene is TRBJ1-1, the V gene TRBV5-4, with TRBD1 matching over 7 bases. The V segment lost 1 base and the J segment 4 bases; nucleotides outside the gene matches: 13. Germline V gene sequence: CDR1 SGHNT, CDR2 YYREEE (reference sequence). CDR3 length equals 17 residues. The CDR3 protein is CASSLRTGAWEATEAFF. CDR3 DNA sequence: TGTGCCAGCAGCTTGCGGACAGGAGCATGGGAGGCCACTGAAGCTTTCTTT.

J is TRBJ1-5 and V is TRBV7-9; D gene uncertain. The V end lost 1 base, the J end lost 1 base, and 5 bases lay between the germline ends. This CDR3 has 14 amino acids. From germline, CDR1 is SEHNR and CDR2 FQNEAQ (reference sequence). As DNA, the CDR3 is TGTGCCAGCAGCTTAGACACCAGCAATCAGCCCCAGCATTTT. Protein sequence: CASSLDTSNQPQHF.

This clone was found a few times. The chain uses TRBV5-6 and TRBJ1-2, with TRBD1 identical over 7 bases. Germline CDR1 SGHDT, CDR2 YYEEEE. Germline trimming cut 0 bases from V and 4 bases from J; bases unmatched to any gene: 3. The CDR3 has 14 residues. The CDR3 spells CASSLAGTVYGYTF. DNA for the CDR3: TGTGCCAGCAGCTTGGCCGGGACAGTCTATGGCTACACCTTC.

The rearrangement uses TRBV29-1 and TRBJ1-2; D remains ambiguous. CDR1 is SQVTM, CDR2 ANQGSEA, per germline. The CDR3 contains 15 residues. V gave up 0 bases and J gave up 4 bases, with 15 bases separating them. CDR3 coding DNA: TGCAGCGTTGAAGATCGTCGGGAACAGCTCTATGGCTACACCTTC. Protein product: CSVEDRREQLYGYTF.

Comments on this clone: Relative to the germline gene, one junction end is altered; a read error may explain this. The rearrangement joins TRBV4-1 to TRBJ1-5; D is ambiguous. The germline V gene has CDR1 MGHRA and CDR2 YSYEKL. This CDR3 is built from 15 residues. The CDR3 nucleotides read TGCGCCAGCAGCCAAGATCTCGCGGTCCATCAACCCCAGCATTTT. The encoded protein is CASSQDLAVHQPQHF.

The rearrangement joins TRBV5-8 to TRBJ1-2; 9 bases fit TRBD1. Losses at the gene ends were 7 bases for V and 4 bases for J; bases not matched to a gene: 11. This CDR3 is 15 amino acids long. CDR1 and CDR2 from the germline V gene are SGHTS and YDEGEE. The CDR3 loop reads CASLGQGTGSYGYTF. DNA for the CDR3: TGTGCCAGCTTAGGACAGGGGACGGGGTCCTATGGCTACACCTTC.

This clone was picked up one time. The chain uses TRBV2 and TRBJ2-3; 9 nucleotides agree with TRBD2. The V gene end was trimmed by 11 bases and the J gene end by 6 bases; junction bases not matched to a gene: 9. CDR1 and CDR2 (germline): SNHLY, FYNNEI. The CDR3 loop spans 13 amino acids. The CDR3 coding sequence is TGTGCCCAAGGGGGTAGCGGGGGCGATACGCAGTATTTT. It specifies CAQGGSGGDTQYF.

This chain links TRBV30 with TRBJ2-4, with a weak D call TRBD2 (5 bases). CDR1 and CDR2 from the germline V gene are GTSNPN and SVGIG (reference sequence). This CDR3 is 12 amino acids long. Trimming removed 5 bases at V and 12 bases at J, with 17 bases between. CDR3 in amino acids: CAWGELSHDQYF. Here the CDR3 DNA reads TGTGCCTGGGGGGAGCTGAGCCACGATCAGTACTTC.